These 18 T cell receptor beta chains came from one sample sequenced in a study of cytomegalovirus exposure and HLA in healthy donors. The PCR was carried out with 60 Vbeta primers and 13 Jbeta primers. Repertoires were generated with immunoSEQ multiplex PCR, while TCRdb's copy carries only in-frame clones and drops some. The data show approximately 200,000 clones, 83% seen once. Sequenced sample: PBMCs. Every receptor here comes from a girl aged 5-17 years in good health and CMV-seronegative.

The rearrangement uses TRBV28 and TRBJ1-5, with TRBD1 matching over 7 bases. Looked up from germline, CDR1 is MDHEN and CDR2 is SYDVKM. Unmatched junction bases numbered 5, after V lost 6 bases and J lost 0 bases. There are 15 residues in the CDR3. The CDR3 bases are TGTGCCAGCAGCCTGGGACAGAATAGCAATCAGCCCCAGCATTTT. It specifies CASSLGQNSNQPQHF.

This clone was detected only once. This rearrangement joins TRBV7-2 to TRBJ2-1; 10 bases fit TRBD1. This CDR3 region has 17 residues. Unmatched junction bases numbered 11, after V lost 5 bases and J lost 4 bases. CDR1 SGHTA and CDR2 FQGNSA come from the germline V gene. CDR3: CASSPVKRDRGYNEQFF. CDR3 DNA: TGTGCCAGCAGCCCCGTAAAACGGGACAGGGGATACAATGAGCAGTTCTTC.

DNA for the CDR3: TGCGCCAGCAGCCCTATCCCGCAAGGGGGCAACTATGGCTACACCTTC. As protein: CASSPIPQGGNYGYTF. V and J are TRBV5-1 and TRBJ1-2; 7 bases align to TRBD1. CDR1 and CDR2 (germline): SGHRS, YFSETQ. The CDR3 is made up of 16 amino acids. Trimming removed 4 bases from V and 2 bases from J; junction bases left unmatched: 11.

The genes are TRBV10-3 and TRBJ1-1; D remains ambiguous. Trimming took off 6 bases at V and 0 bases at J, with 8 bases between the two ends. This CDR3 is 13 amino acids long. Germline CDR1 is ENHRY and CDR2 is SYGVKD. CDR3 DNA sequence: TGTGCCATCAGGTCAGACATGAACACTGAAGCTTTCTTT. Protein sequence: CAIRSDMNTEAFF.

The J gene is TRBJ1-3, the V gene TRBV7-2; D is possibly TRBD1 (5 bases). Trimming left V 0 bases short and J 0 bases short, with 9 bases between. CDR3 length equals 16 residues. CDR1 is SGHTA, CDR2 FQGNSA, per germline. CDR3 loop: CASSLAQTASGNTIYF. The CDR3 DNA reads TGTGCCAGCAGCTTAGCGCAGACAGCCTCTGGAAACACCATATATTTT.

The rearrangement links TRBV13 to TRBJ2-7; TRBD1 matches at 8 bases. The CDR3 length is 13 residues. The V segment lost 5 bases and the J segment 2 bases; nucleotides outside the gene matches: 2. Germline CDR1 and CDR2: PRHDT and FYEKMQ (reference sequence). The CDR3 here is CASSPQGAYEQYF. Here the CDR3 DNA reads TGTGCCAGCAGCCCACAGGGGGCCTACGAGCAGTACTTC.

This clone came up a few times. The chain links TRBV4-1 to TRBJ1-3; 9 bases fit TRBD1. CDR3 length: 16 residues. Germline CDR1 MGHRA, CDR2 YSYEKL. V was pared by 4 bases and J by 5 bases, with 9 bases of the junction left unmatched. CDR3: CASSLQTGTGRNTIYF. The CDR3 DNA reads as TGCGCCAGCAGCCTTCAAACCGGGACAGGGAGAAACACCATATATTTT.

V and J are TRBV10-3 and TRBJ2-7; a weak D match, TRBD2 (6 bases). CDR1 and CDR2 (germline): ENHRY, SYGVKD. The length of the CDR3 is 14 residues. V was shortened by 6 bases and J by 2 bases, with 14 bases between the two germline ends. The CDR3 is CAIRAGRETYEQYF. The CDR3 coding sequence is TGTGCCATCAGAGCCGGACGGGAGACCTACGAGCAGTACTTC.

CDR3 DNA sequence: TGTGCCAGCAGCCCACCCGGGACAGAAGAGACCCAGTACTTC. Translated: CASSPPGTEETQYF. V usage is TRBV7-2 and J usage is TRBJ2-5; 7 bases align to TRBD1. The CDR3 is 14 residues long. The V gene's germline CDR1 is SGHTA and CDR2 FQGNSA. The V gene end was trimmed by 5 bases and the J gene end by 3 bases; junction bases not matched to a gene: 6.

This rearrangement joins TRBV7-6 to TRBJ2-1; 12 bases map to TRBD2. Trimming removed 8 bases from V and 7 bases from J; junction bases left unmatched: 3. CDR3 length: 13 amino acids. In germline, CDR1 is SGHVS, CDR2 FNYEAQ. CDR3 region: CASGLAGTNEQFF. The CDR3 DNA reads TGTGCCAGCGGACTAGCGGGGACGAATGAGCAGTTCTTC. The full variable domain, with the rest looked up from reference TRBV7-6 and TRBJ2-1, is GAGVSQSPRYKVTKRGQDVALRCDPISGHVSLYWYRQALGQGPEFLTYFNYEAQQDKSGLPNDRFSAERPEGSISTLTIQRTEQRDSAMYRCASGLAGTNEQFFGPGTRLTVL.

About this clone itself: Distinct nucleotide sequences in the sample also encode this CDR3. V is TRBV27 and J is TRBJ1-1, with 7 bases fitting TRBD1. The CDR3 covers 13 residues. Per germline, CDR1 MNHEY and CDR2 SMNVEV (reference sequence). Germline trimming cut 8 bases from V and 1 base from J; bases unmatched to any gene: 4. CDR3 DNA sequence: TGTGCCAGCTCCGGGACAGCGAACACTGAAGCTTTCTTT. Encoded protein: CASSGTANTEAFF.

The CDR3 DNA follows: TGTGCCAGCTCACCGCGGGGGGATACGCAGTATTTT. Translated: CASSPRGDTQYF. The chain combines TRBV18 with TRBJ2-3; 7 nucleotides align to TRBD2. V was pared by 3 bases and J by 6 bases, with 0 bases of the junction left unmatched. The germline V gene has CDR1 KGHSH and CDR2 LQKENI. The CDR3 contains 12 residues.

V is TRBV4-1 and J is TRBJ1-3, with 7 bases that match TRBD1. V shed 1 base and J 2 bases; nucleotides not matched to a gene: 2. CDR1 is MGHRA and CDR2 is YSYEKL in the germline V gene. This CDR3 has 15 residues. The CDR3 nucleotides read TGCGCCAGCAGCCAAGTCACAGGGGCTGGAAACACCATATATTTT. Translation: CASSQVTGAGNTIYF.

This rearrangement joins TRBV28 to TRBJ2-7; no firm D call. The V gene lost 6 bases and the J gene lost 6 bases, with 15 bases spanning the gap. Germline V gene data show CDR1 as MDHEN and CDR2 as SYDVKM. The CDR3 has 13 amino acids. DNA for the CDR3: TGTGCCAGCAGCCTAAGTAACAGAGCCGAGCAGTACTTC. Protein sequence: CASSLSNRAEQYF.

A few counts support this clone. The chain combines TRBV18 with TRBJ1-2, with no clear D. Trimming shortened V by 3 bases and J by 2 bases, and 13 bases separated the two germline ends. Germline loops: CDR1 KGHSH, CDR2 LQKENI. The CDR3 consists of 15 residues. CDR3 nucleotides: TGTGCCAGCTCACCCATGTCGCCAGGAAACTATGGCTACACCTTC. Residues: CASSPMSPGNYGYTF.

This chain links TRBV6-1 with TRBJ2-1; D gene unclear. V was trimmed by 1 base and J by 1 base, leaving 11 bases between them. Germline V gene sequence: CDR1 MNHNS, CDR2 SASEGT. The CDR3 runs 16 residues. CDR3 nucleotides: TGTGCCAGCAGTGAAGGCCTAACTATATCCTACAATGAGCAGTTCTTC. Its protein is CASSEGLTISYNEQFF.

The V call is TRBV27, the J call TRBJ1-1; 8 nucleotides line up with TRBD1. The CDR3 spans 13 residues. CDR1 and CDR2 from the germline V gene are MNHEY and SMNVEV (reference sequence). V lost 6 bases and J lost 1; bases outside the gene matches: 1. CDR3 bases: TGTGCCAGCAGCGACAGGGGGAACACTGAAGCTTTCTTT. It yields the protein CASSDRGNTEAFF.

A single count supports this clone. The chain couples TRBV5-6 to TRBJ2-7; D not resolved. The CDR3 totals 16 residues. Trimming removed 0 bases at V and 0 bases at J, with 13 bases between. Germline loops: CDR1 SGHDT, CDR2 YYEEEE. CDR3 in amino acids: CASSLDRGSFSYEQYF. The CDR3 nucleotides are TGTGCCAGCAGCTTGGATCGAGGTAGCTTCTCCTACGAGCAGTACTTC.